These T cell receptor beta chains were read from a single sample in a study of T cells after yellow fever vaccination. TCRdb passed the 5' RACE reads through MiXCR, listing each CDR3 protein once. The sample comprises hundreds of thousands of distinct CDR3 sequences, under 14% of which are singletons, and less than 20% rests with the top ten. The material sequenced was PBMCs, taken on the day of the first yellow fever vaccination. Source of these receptors: a man younger than 30 who received the YFV17D yellow fever vaccine. CDR3s include the opening cysteine and the closing phenylalanine or tryptophan. A D gene is named only where the DNA matches it firmly. Not all rows give a size; the values are once, few, many and, for expanded clones, a class.

clone size,J gene,V gene,D gene,CDR3 DNA,CDR3 protein
-,TRBJ1-1,TRBV2,-,TGTGCCAGCAGTGAAGTGGGGTTTGTGGTTAAGGGAGCTTTCTTT,CASSEVGFVVKGAFF
-,TRBJ2-3,TRBV21-1,-,TGTGCCAGCAGAGGGGGGTGGCAGCTCCTTTCCACAGATACGCAGTATTTT,CASRGGWQLLSTDTQYF
-,TRBJ2-5,TRBV7-7,-,TGTGCCAGCAGCTTAGCTCTCCAGCTCCAAGAGACCCAGTACTTC,CASSLALQLQETQYF
few,TRBJ2-7,TRBV2,-,TGTGCCAGCACTGGGCAGGGGTTTATCGACGAGCAGTACTTC,CASTGQGFIDEQYF
few,TRBJ2-7,TRBV5-1,-,TGCGCCAGCAGCTTGGAGGCAGACTATAACTACGAGCAGTACTTC,CASSLEADYNYEQYF
few,TRBJ1-1,TRBV20-1,-,TGCAGTGTATTTACGGAGAACACTGAAGCTTTCTTT,CSVFTENTEAFF
few,TRBJ2-3,TRBV29-1,-,TGCAGCGTTGTCCTCAGGGCCGATACGCAGTATTTT,CSVVLRADTQYF
few,TRBJ2-3,TRBV11-2,-,TGTGCCAGCAGCCGTACTGCTAGCACAGATACGCAGTATTTT,CASSRTASTDTQYF
-,TRBJ2-3,TRBV20-1,TRBD2,TGCAGTGCGAACCCCCTAGGACTAGCGGGGACCTACACAGATACGCAGTATTTT,CSANPLGLAGTYTDTQYF
few,TRBJ2-3,TRBV23-1,-,TGCGCCAGCAGCCGTACAGGGTTCGATACGCAGTATTTT,CASSRTGFDTQYF
few,TRBJ2-3,TRBV9,-,TGTGCCAGCAGCGTAGGGGGGGCGGGAGATACGCAGTATTTT,CASSVGGAGDTQYF
few,TRBJ1-1,TRBV24-1,-,TGTGCCACCAGTGATTCCCGACGGGGGAACACTGAAGCTTTCTTT,CATSDSRRGNTEAFF
few,TRBJ2-3,TRBV10-2,-,TGCGCCAGCAGTGAGCCGCGGGGTTATACGCAGTATTTT,CASSEPRGYTQYF
few,TRBJ2-1,TRBV15,-,TGTGCCACCAGGCGGTCAGGGACCGCCAACAATGAGCAGTTCTTC,CATRRSGTANNEQFF
few,TRBJ2-1,TRBV12-3/TRBV12-4,TRBD2,TGTGCCAGCAGTCCAGGACTAGCGGGGGGCAATGAGCAGTTCTTC,CASSPGLAGGNEQFF
few,TRBJ2-5,TRBV5-1,TRBD2,TGCGCCAGCAGCTTGATTAGCGGGGCGCAAGAGACCCAGTACTTC,CASSLISGAQETQYF
-,TRBJ2-7,TRBV7-2,-,TGTGCCAGCAGCTCCCCCGGGGCCTCCTACGAGCAGTACTTC,CASSSPGASYEQYF
-,TRBJ2-1,TRBV2,TRBD2,TGTGCCAGCAGGAAGGGACTAGCGGTGGACAATGAGCAGTTCTTC,CASRKGLAVDNEQFF
-,TRBJ1-5,TRBV20-1,-,TGCAGTGCTAGAGATCTGCCCGGTCAGCCCCAGCATTTT,CSARDLPGQPQHF
-,TRBJ2-5,TRBV7-7,TRBD1,TGTGCTAGCAGCTCCCGGGACAGGGGGGACCAGTACTTC,CASSSRDRGDQYF
-,TRBJ2-3,TRBV12-3/TRBV12-4,TRBD2,TGTGCCAGCAGTCAGAGCCAGGGAAAGCCGACTAGCACAGATACGGAGTATTTT,CASSQSQGKPTSTDTEYF
once,TRBJ2-5,TRBV29-1,-,TGCAGCGTTGGGGGGCACAGCTCCCAAGAGACCCAGTACTTC,CSVGGHSSQETQYF
few,TRBJ1-3,TRBV9,-,TGTGCCAGCAGCGTAGCAGGGGTCAATACTGGAAACACCATATATTTT,CASSVAGVNTGNTIYF
few,TRBJ2-2,TRBV5-1,-,TGCGCCAGCGGGGCCCCCAAGGACACCGGGGAGCTGTTTTTT,CASGAPKDTGELFF
-,TRBJ2-7,TRBV5-8,-,TGTGCCAGCAGCTCAGGGCTCCACTGCGAGCAGTACTTC,CASSSGLHCEQYF
many,TRBJ2-2,TRBV9,-,TGTGCCAGCAGCGTTTCAGGGGAGCTGTTTTTT,CASSVSGELFF
few,TRBJ2-5,TRBV11-2,-,TGTGCCAGCAGCTTCACGGGACTGCAGCGAGAGACCCAGTACTTC,CASSFTGLQRETQYF
few,TRBJ2-3,TRBV9,TRBD2,TGTGCCAGCAGCGCCGGGACTAGGGGAGATACGCAGTATTTT,CASSAGTRGDTQYF
few,TRBJ2-7,TRBV5-1,TRBD1,TGCGCCAGCAGCGAGACCGGGACAGTGAACCCCTACGAGCAGTACTTC,CASSETGTVNPYEQYF
-,TRBJ1-2,TRBV7-2,-,TGTGCCAGCAGCTTCGTGGACGGTAACTATGGCTACACCTTC,CASSFVDGNYGYTF
few,TRBJ2-2,TRBV12-3/TRBV12-4,-,TGTGCCAGCTCCCCTCTGCCGGGGCCGAACACCGGGGAGCTGTTTTTT,CASSPLPGPNTGELFF
-,TRBJ2-1,TRBV7-2,-,TGTGCCAGCAGCTTAGACACTGCCCCCTACAATGAGCAGTTCTTC,CASSLDTAPYNEQFF
-,TRBJ1-2,TRBV7-9,TRBD1,TGTGCCAGCGGAGACAGGGGATATGGCTACACCTTC,CASGDRGYGYTF
few,TRBJ1-6,TRBV18,TRBD1,TGTGCCAGCTCACCGGGGACAGGGCAGGGAAATTCACCCCTCCACTTT,CASSPGTGQGNSPLHF
-,TRBJ2-7,TRBV10-3,TRBD1,TGTGCCATCAACCGACAGGGGCAGAGCGAGCAGTACTTC,CAINRQGQSEQYF
-,TRBJ2-2,TRBV7-8,TRBD2,TGTGCCAGCAGCTCAGGACTAGCGAGGGGAAGGCTGTTTTTT,CASSSGLARGRLFF
-,TRBJ2-5,TRBV6-2/TRBV6-3,-,TGTGCCAGCAGTTACAGGGTGAGAGGCCAAGAGACCCAGTACTTC,CASSYRVRGQETQYF
many,TRBJ1-5,TRBV7-2,-,TGTGCCAGCAGCTTAGTGGGGCAGGGGAATCAGCCCCAGCATTTT,CASSLVGQGNQPQHF
many,TRBJ2-4,TRBV15,-,TGTGCCACCAGCAGAGAACCTGGGACTTACATTCAGTACTTC,CATSREPGTYIQYF
-,TRBJ1-1,TRBV7-2,-,TGTGCCAGCAGCGCCGGAGGGGGGCACACTGAAGCTTTCTTT,CASSAGGGHTEAFF
few,TRBJ1-2,TRBV7-9,TRBD1,TGTGCCAGTAGCCGGGACAGCCTCGCTAACTATGGCTACACCTTC,CASSRDSLANYGYTF
-,TRBJ2-6,TRBV4-1,TRBD2,TGCGCCAGCAGCCAGATACTAGCGGCTGGGGCCAACGTCCTGACTTTC,CASSQILAAGANVLTF